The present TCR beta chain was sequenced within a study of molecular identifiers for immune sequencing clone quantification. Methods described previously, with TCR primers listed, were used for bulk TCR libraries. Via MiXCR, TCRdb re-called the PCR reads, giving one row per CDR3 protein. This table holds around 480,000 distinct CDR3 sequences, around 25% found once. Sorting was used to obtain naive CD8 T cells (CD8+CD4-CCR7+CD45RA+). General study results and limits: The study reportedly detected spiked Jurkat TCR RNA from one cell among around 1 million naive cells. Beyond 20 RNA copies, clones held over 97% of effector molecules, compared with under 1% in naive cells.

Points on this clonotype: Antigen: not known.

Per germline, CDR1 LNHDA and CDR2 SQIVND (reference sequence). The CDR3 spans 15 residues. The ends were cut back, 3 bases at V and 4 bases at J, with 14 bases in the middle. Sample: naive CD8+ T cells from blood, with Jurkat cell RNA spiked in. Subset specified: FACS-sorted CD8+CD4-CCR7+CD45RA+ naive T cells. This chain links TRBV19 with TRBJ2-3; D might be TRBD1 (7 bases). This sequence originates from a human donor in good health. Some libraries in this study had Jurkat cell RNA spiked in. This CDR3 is CASSMFQGGADTQYF. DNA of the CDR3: TGTGCCAGTAGTATGTTCCAGGGGGGCGCAGATACGCAGTATTTT.